The 5 T cell receptor beta chains below all came from one sample that was sequenced in a study of T cell responses to AZD1222 COVID-19 vaccine. The data were produced by immunoSEQ multiplex PCR, yet TCRdb's version contains in-frame clones alone and is incomplete. The sample has 40,000 to 55,000 clones, 90% seen once. Sequences were derived from peripheral blood, sampled 28 days after the second AZD1222 dose. The receptors were gathered from an adult who received the AZD1222 COVID-19 vaccine.

The V call is TRBV6-2 or TRBV6-3, the J call TRBJ1-6; a weak D match, TRBD1 (5 bases). The CDR3 sequence is 13 residues long. Trimming cost V 6 bases and J 7 bases, with 10 bases left between them. The germline CDR1 and CDR2 sequences are MNHEY and SVGEGT. This CDR3 is CASSSGWNSPLHF. In DNA form, the CDR3 reads TGTGCCAGCAGCTCAGGGTGGAATTCACCCCTCCACTTT.

The chain recombines TRBV3-1 (or the pseudogene TRBV3-2) with TRBJ2-6; TRBD1 agrees at 8 bases. This CDR3 contains 17 residues. The ends lost 4 bases at V and 0 bases at J; junction bases unmatched: 5. Per germline, CDR1 LGHDT and CDR2 YNNKEL (reference sequence). As DNA, the CDR3 is TGTGCCAGCAGCCTCGGGACAGGCCTCTCTGGGGCCAACGTCCTGACTTTC. Encoded protein: CASSLGTGLSGANVLTF.

In this sample, this clone is medium-sized (0.01 to 0.1%). The rearrangement joins TRBV5-6 to TRBJ1-3; D gene ambiguous. V lost 0 bases and J 4 bases, leaving 8 bases between the germline ends. The V gene's germline CDR1 is SGHDT and CDR2 YYEEEE. The CDR3 loop spans 14 amino acids. This CDR3 is CASSLVGTGNTIYF. The CDR3 DNA reads as TGTGCCAGCAGCTTGGTGGGAACGGGAAACACCATATATTTT.

This chain uses TRBV6-2 or TRBV6-3 with TRBJ2-7; no clear D. Germline V CDR1 and CDR2: MNHEY, SVGEGT. This CDR3 spans 14 amino acids. Trimming cost V 6 bases and J 2 bases, with 14 bases left between them. CDR3 loop: CASSQRQEPYEQYF. CDR3 coding DNA: TGTGCCAGCAGCCAACGGCAGGAACCCTACGAGCAGTACTTC.

The count of this clone is one. In nucleotides, the CDR3 is TGTGCCAGCAGTTTATCGAGGACAGGGGGAGACACTGAAGCTTTCTTT. Its protein product is CASSLSRTGGDTEAFF. The chain carries TRBV27 and TRBJ1-1; 10 nucleotides line up with TRBD1. Germline CDR1 and CDR2: MNHEY and SMNVEV (reference sequence). After removal of 0 bases from V and 3 bases from J, the junction contained 4 bases not matched to a gene. There are 16 residues in the CDR3.